The clone carrying this T cell receptor beta chain was picked up a small number of times. Its antigen is unknown. The sample is drawn from a study of CD8 T cells in ankylosing spondylitis. Study results and caveats: Earlier authors reported some of these motif variants in reactive arthritis synovial fluid and blood. Disease-linked clones reportedly concentrated significantly in matched ankylosing spondylitis synovial fluid. Disease-linked clones, CD8+, were relatively rare in peripheral blood. Blood of patients with ankylosing spondylitis appeared to be characterized by a TCR beta motif of several highly homologous variants.

CDR1 LGHNA and CDR2 YSLEER come from the germline V gene. This CDR3 is 15 amino acids long. Trimming pared 1 base from V and 0 bases from J, leaving 7 bases between. A quantitative 5'-RACE method, one with molecular barcodes, was used to make TCR beta libraries. MiXCR, applied by TCRdb to the 5' RACE reads, yields one record per CDR3 protein. Among some 840,000 distinct CDR3 sequences listed, 10% to 15% were seen once. The TCR originated in a male donor with ankylosing spondylitis. Sequenced: blood, either unsorted or a sorted T cell fraction (not recorded which). The chain uses TRBV4-3 and TRBJ1-3; D gene unclear. The CDR3 bases are TGCGCCAGCAGCCAAGTTCAGAGCTCTGGAAACACCATATATTTT. It yields the protein CASSQVQSSGNTIYF.